This T cell receptor beta chain was profiled in a study of cytomegalovirus exposure and HLA in healthy donors. As for this clone: Its antigen is as yet unknown.

The PCR used 60 Vbeta and 13 Jbeta primers. Study processing details: About 9.9 million of the roughly 80 million unique TCR beta chains counted in a later analysis were shared. Data came from immunoSEQ multiplex PCR; TCRdb stores just in-frame clones and leaves some out. From that table come the V and J calls and clone size; the DNA was used to work out D and trimming. This table has approximately 100,000 clones, 76% appearing once. Germline V lookup: CDR1 SGHDN, CDR2 FVKESK. The CDR3 has 17 residues. Between the trimmed V and J ends, which lost 4 bases and 1 base, there was a span of 18 bases. Study conclusions and caveats: Fewer N-insertions than the approximately 610-donor mean were reportedly shown by an Asian-associated ancestry cluster in a later analysis.

J is TRBJ2-3 and V is TRBV14; D may be TRBD2 (6 bases). The material sequenced was PBMCs. The TCR was taken from a woman in her fifties or sixties in good health and CMV-seropositive. The CDR3: CASSRTFSGVGTDTQYF. The CDR3 coding sequence is TGTGCCAGCAGCCGAACTTTTAGCGGAGTGGGCACAGATACGCAGTATTTT.